This T cell receptor beta chain is drawn from a study of cytomegalovirus exposure and HLA in healthy donors. General study findings and limits: An Asian-associated ancestry cluster reportedly showed fewer N-insertions than the roughly 670-donor mean in a later analysis. In an earlier analysis, in around 590 donors, most V segments appeared productive either ~87% or ~30% of the time.

The CDR3 sequence is 14 residues long. Trimming cost V 5 bases and J 0 bases, with 8 bases left between them. The V gene's germline CDR1 is SGHTA and CDR2 FQGNSA. 60 Vbeta and 13 Jbeta primers were used in PCR. Generated by immunoSEQ multiplex PCR, the TCRdb table keeps only in-frame clones and is missing some. This repertoire includes 65,000 to 80,000 clones. Turning to this clone: Its specificity is not known.

The chain uses TRBV7-2 and TRBJ2-1; a weak D match, TRBD1 (5 bases). The clonotype originates from a female donor in good health and CMV-seropositive. Material: PBMCs. CDR3 sequence: CASSPDSSYNEQFF. CDR3 nucleotide sequence: TGTGCCAGCAGCCCCGACAGCTCCTACAATGAGCAGTTCTTC.